These 8 T cell receptor beta chains originate from one sample sequenced in a study of blood T cell repertoires in COVID-19. Generated by immunoSEQ multiplex PCR, the TCRdb table keeps only in-frame clones and is missing some. The repertoire holds under 200,000 clones, with 65% to 85% as singletons. Sample: PBMCs or T cells enriched from blood (not recorded which). All receptors derive from a woman in her 40s with acute COVID-19.

V usage is TRBV21-1 and J usage is TRBJ1-2; the table's D gene call, TRBD1, was not cross checked with the DNA. TRBV21-1 is given as a pseudogene. This CDR3 contains 14 residues. The CDR3 sequence: CARPGQQTNYGYTF. CDR3 bases: TGTGCCAGGCCGGGACAGCAGACGAACTATGGCTACACCTTC.

For the CDR3, the DNA is TGTGCCACTTTAATAGGGGATCGGACTAGCTGGGGGGTAAGCAATGAGCAGTTCTTC. Translation: CATLIGDRTSWGVSNEQFF. The chain joins TRBV24-1 to TRBJ2-1, with 8 bases identical to TRBD2. Looked up from germline, CDR1 is KGHDR and CDR2 is SFDVKD. The ends lost 10 bases at V and 6 bases at J; junction bases unmatched: 25. CDR3 length: 19 residues.

The chain joins TRBV5-4 to TRBJ2-1; 7 bases fit TRBD1. V lost 0 bases to trimming and J lost 1 base; unmatched junction nucleotides: 1. This CDR3 region has 15 residues. CDR1 is SGHNT, CDR2 YYREEE, per germline (reference sequence). The CDR3 region is CASSLGQGSYNEQFF. In DNA, the CDR3 is TGTGCCAGCAGCTTGGGACAGGGATCCTACAATGAGCAGTTCTTC.

This chain connects TRBV24-1 to TRBJ2-1; 11 bases fit TRBD2. V lost 6 bases to trimming and J lost 4 bases; unmatched junction nucleotides: 10. The CDR3 consists of 17 residues. Per the germline V gene, CDR1 is KGHDR and CDR2 is SFDVKD. CDR3 nucleotide sequence: TGTGCCACCAGTCCCTCTAAGACTAGCGGGAATTACAATGAGCAGTTCTTC. It codes for CATSPSKTSGNYNEQFF.

The chain couples TRBV4-2 to TRBJ2-5; the match to TRBD2 covers 8 bases. The CDR3 spans 17 residues. Germline loops: CDR1 LGHNA, CDR2 YNFKEQ. Trimming at V came to 2 bases and at J to 6 bases, leaving 14 bases not matched to a gene. For the CDR3, the DNA is TGTGCCAGCAGCCAATCGCTCGGGGGAGCGGGAGAAAAGACCCAGTACTTC. Its protein product is CASSQSLGGAGEKTQYF.

V gene TRBV7-9 combines with J gene TRBJ1-1; maybe TRBD1 (5 bases). From germline, CDR1 is SEHNR and CDR2 FQNEAQ (reference sequence). The CDR3 has 14 residues. Trimming removed 5 bases at V and 4 bases at J, with 14 bases between. Written as DNA, the CDR3 is TGTGCCAGCAGCCCCCGCCGCGGGGCCACTGAAGCTTTCTTT. It is translated as CASSPRRGATEAFF.

This chain links TRBV2 with TRBJ1-6; D is uncertain. The CDR3 is 11 residues long. The V gene's germline CDR1 is SNHLY and CDR2 FYNNEI. Trimming pared 7 bases from V and 10 bases from J, leaving 8 bases between. The CDR3 nucleotides read TGTGCCAGCATGCGACAATCACCCCTCCACTTT. It yields the protein CASMRQSPLHF.

The rearrangement joins TRBV29-1 to TRBJ2-7, with 10 bases fitting TRBD1. The CDR3 is made up of 13 amino acids. Trimming took 5 bases from V and 2 from J; bases not matched to a gene: 3. Germline V gives CDR1 SQVTM, CDR2 ANQGSEA. The CDR3 DNA reads as TGCAGCGTTTCGACAGGGGGCCCCTACGAGCAGTACTTC. It translates to CSVSTGGPYEQYF.